A selection of T cell receptor beta chains follows, all from one sample in a study of T cell responses to AZD1222 COVID-19 vaccine. Assay used: immunoSEQ multiplex PCR; TCRdb lists only in-frame clones, some missing. Among more than 120,000 clones, approximately 86% were seen once, and the ten largest hold over 4.5%. The material was peripheral blood, obtained 28 days after the second AZD1222 dose. The source of these receptors is an adult who received the AZD1222 COVID-19 vaccine. Each CDR3 is given with its conserved first and last residue. D genes are given only for firm matches. Clone size is not always given. Where it is, it says once, few, many or a class for expanded clones.

>TRBJ2-3|-|-|TRBV19
TGTGCCAGTAGTATCCAGCCAGGGGGGACAGATACGCAGTATTTT
CASSIQPGGTDTQYF
>TRBJ2-3|-|TRBD1|TRBV3-1/TRBV3-2
TGTGCCAGCAGCTCCAGGGGGACCAAAGATACGCAGTATTTT
CASSSRGTKDTQYF
>TRBJ2-7|-|-|TRBV7-8
TGTGCCAGCAGCTTACGAGAGGGCAAGGCCTACGAGCAGTACTTC
CASSLREGKAYEQYF
>TRBJ1-1|-|-|TRBV15
TGTGCCACCAGCAGAGATCGGCTTAACACTGAAGCTTTCTTT
CATSRDRLNTEAFF
>TRBJ2-3|once|-|TRBV11-2
TGTGCCAGCAGCTCCCTGACCTCGGTGGATGTAGATACGCAGTATTTT
CASSSLTSVDVDTQYF
>TRBJ2-1|-|-|TRBV30
TGTGCCTGGAGCGCCGACAAAAAGAATGAGCAGTTCTTC
CAWSADKKNEQFF
>TRBJ1-2|-|TRBD1|TRBV2
TGTGCCGGGACGGATAAGACAGGGTATCGTGGCTACACCTTC
CAGTDKTGYRGYTF
>TRBJ2-3|-|TRBD2|TRBV6-5
TGTGCCAGCAGTATCCGGGAGGCCACAGATACGCAGTATTTT
CASSIREATDTQYF
>TRBJ2-1|-|-|TRBV2
TGTGCCAGCAGTGTGACAACCTACAATGAGCAGTTCTTC
CASSVTTYNEQFF
>TRBJ1-2|few|TRBD1|TRBV19
TGTGCCAGTAGTACCTACGACAGGGGAATCTATGGCTACACCTTC
CASSTYDRGIYGYTF
>TRBJ2-7|once|TRBD1|TRBV10-3
TGTGCCATCAGTGGAGGGACAGGGGATAGCGTGCAGTACTTC
CAISGGTGDSVQYF
>TRBJ1-5|-|-|TRBV19
TGTGCCAGTAGTTCCCCTTTGGCACACCTAGAGGGGTCCCAGCATTTT
CASSSPLAHLEGSQHF
>TRBJ1-6|-|-|TRBV30
TGTGCCTGGAGTCCCAACCCGCGTTCACCCCTCCACTTT
CAWSPNPRSPLHF
>TRBJ2-6|few|TRBD2|TRBV7-9
TGTGCCAGCAGCTGGCCGAGCGGGGTTAGCTCTGGGGCCAACGTCCTGACTTTC
CASSWPSGVSSGANVLTF
>TRBJ1-2|-|-|TRBV5-4
TGTGCCAGCAGCTTGGAGGCAGGGACCTATGGCTACACCTTC
CASSLEAGTYGYTF
>TRBJ1-5|-|TRBD1|TRBV18
TGTGCCAGCTCAGTACGGACAGGGGGTTCGGAGCCCCAGCATTTT
CASSVRTGGSEPQHF
>TRBJ2-1|-|-|TRBV6-5
TGTGCCAGCAGTCCAAACTACAATGAGCAGTTCTTC
CASSPNYNEQFF
>TRBJ1-2|-|-|TRBV3-1/TRBV3-2
TGTGCCAGCAGCCAAGTTACAGGGAGGGATGGCTACACCTTC
CASSQVTGRDGYTF
>TRBJ1-2|-|-|TRBV14
TGTGCCAGCAGCCCGGGCCCGATCGGCTACACCTTC
CASSPGPIGYTF
>TRBJ1-1|few|-|TRBV6-2/TRBV6-3
TGTGCCAGCAGTTACATGTTCGCAGTGGGGGTTACTGAAGCTTTCTTT
CASSYMFAVGVTEAFF
>TRBJ1-4|-|-|TRBV21-1
TGTGCCAGCAGCAAGGACAGGAGGAATGAAAAACTGTTTTTT
CASSKDRRNEKLFF
>TRBJ2-3|-|TRBD1|TRBV2
TGTGCCAGCAGTGGACAGGGAAGAGGTGCAGATACGCAGTATTTT
CASSGQGRGADTQYF
>TRBJ2-7|-|TRBD1|TRBV6-5
TGTGCCAGCAGCCACCGGGACAGGGCCTACGAGCAGTACTTC
CASSHRDRAYEQYF
>TRBJ2-1|once|TRBD2|TRBV5-6
TGTGCCAGCAGCTTGGGAGCGGGAGGGTCCGATGAGCAGTTCTTC
CASSLGAGGSDEQFF
>TRBJ1-1|-|TRBD1|TRBV3-1/TRBV3-2
TGTGCCAGCACCCTAAAGGGGGCAGGCACTGAAGCTTTCTTT
CASTLKGAGTEAFF
>TRBJ2-6|-|-|TRBV4-2
TGTGCCAGCAGCAAGGGAACAGGCCGGGAGTGGGGGGCCAACGTCCTGACTTTC
CASSKGTGREWGANVLTF
>TRBJ2-1|-|TRBD2|TRBV3-1/TRBV3-2
TGTGCCAGCAGCCAAGGGGCGGGGGGACTCAATGAGCAGTTCTTC
CASSQGAGGLNEQFF
>TRBJ1-6|few|-|TRBV30
TGTGCCTGGAGCGCCATAAAAGGGGTCAATTCACCCCTCCACTTT
CAWSAIKGVNSPLHF
>TRBJ2-7|-|-|TRBV28
TGTGCCAGCACCCCCCCCCGGGTAATTAGCTCCTACGAGCAGTACTTC
CASTPPRVISSYEQYF
>TRBJ1-1|-|-|TRBV5-1
TGCGCCAGCAGACGAGGGGGGAACACTGAAGCTTTCTTT
CASRRGGNTEAFF
>TRBJ2-7|-|TRBD1|TRBV7-6
TGTGCCAGCAGCTTAGCAGGGGGCGACGAGCAGTACTTC
CASSLAGGDEQYF
>TRBJ2-7|-|-|TRBV7-2
TGTGCCAGCAGCTTAACACAGGGCTGGCCCTACGAGCAGTACTTC
CASSLTQGWPYEQYF
>TRBJ2-1|once|TRBD2|TRBV24-1
TGTGCCACCAGTGCGGGACTAGATAACAATGAGCAGTTCTTC
CATSAGLDNNEQFF
>TRBJ1-4|-|-|TRBV5-6
TGTGCCAGCACCCCGAGTACGGCAGGGAACCGTGAAAAACTGTTTTTT
CASTPSTAGNREKLFF
>TRBJ1-2|-|-|TRBV12-3/TRBV12-4
TGTGCCAGCAGTTTAAGACAGAACTATGGCTACACCTTC
CASSLRQNYGYTF
>TRBJ2-7|-|-|TRBV6-5
TGTGCCAGCAGATCCCTTGCGGGTCCCTACGAGCAGTACTTC
CASRSLAGPYEQYF
>TRBJ2-5|-|-|TRBV28
TGTGCCAGCAGTCCCGATGCAGGGGAGACCCAGTACTTC
CASSPDAGETQYF
>TRBJ2-5|-|TRBD1|TRBV2
TGTGCCAGCAGTGAACAGGGGGCGGATGAGACCCAGTACTTC
CASSEQGADETQYF
>TRBJ2-1|-|-|TRBV3-1/TRBV3-2
TGTGCCAGCAGCCACCAGTTGAATGAGCAGTTCTTC
CASSHQLNEQFF
>TRBJ1-2|-|-|TRBV9
TGTGCCAGCAGCGTAGGTCGGGGGGCAAGGGAATATGGCTACACCTTC
CASSVGRGAREYGYTF
>TRBJ2-7|-|TRBD2|TRBV4-2
TGTGCCAGCAGCCAAGCCCTAGCGGGGGGCCCCGGCTACGAGCAGTACTTC
CASSQALAGGPGYEQYF